Listed below are T cell receptor beta chains from one sample, sequenced in a study of memory CD4+ T cells and cytomegalovirus serostatus. The protocol was immunoSEQ multiplex PCR, while the TCRdb copy is restricted to in-frame clones and leaves out a portion. The profile shows tens of thousands of clones, about four fifths of them singletons. The sequenced material came from memory CD4+ T cells from blood. Every receptor here comes from an adult in good health and CMV-seronegative. Each CDR3 is given with its conserved first and last residue. Fields, in order: clone size, J gene, D gene, V gene, CDR3 protein, CDR3 DNA. D genes are given only for firm matches. The listing skips clone size in some rows; elsewhere it reads once, few, many or a size class.

>.|TRBJ1-2|.|TRBV7-3
CASSPSGQPIYGYTF
TGTGCCAGCAGCCCCTCCGGACAGCCCATCTATGGCTACACCTTC
>.|TRBJ1-2|.|TRBV10-3
CAISDPMDSHYGYTF
TGTGCCATCAGTGACCCCATGGACAGTCACTATGGCTACACCTTC
>.|TRBJ2-7|.|TRBV18
CASSPSAGSGYEQYF
TGTGCCAGCTCACCTTCGGCCGGCAGCGGCTACGAGCAGTACTTC
>.|TRBJ1-2|.|TRBV19
CASSEQGTNYGYTF
TGTGCCAGTAGTGAGCAGGGGACCAACTATGGCTACACCTTC
>.|TRBJ1-2|.|TRBV12-5
CASAPMAGGPFYGYTF
TGTGCTAGTGCTCCGATGGCGGGGGGTCCTTTCTATGGCTACACCTTC
>.|TRBJ1-1|.|TRBV10-3
CAISESGDTEAFF
TGTGCCATCAGTGAGTCTGGGGACACTGAAGCTTTCTTT
>.|TRBJ2-5|.|TRBV30
CAWSGRALGEETQYF
TGTGCCTGGAGTGGTAGGGCTTTGGGAGAAGAGACCCAGTACTTC
>.|TRBJ2-1|TRBD2|TRBV5-1
CASSSGGAGGYNEQFF
TGCGCCAGCAGTAGCGGGGGGGCTGGGGGCTACAATGAGCAGTTCTTC
>once|TRBJ1-4|.|TRBV5-6
CASSLPLGGRNEKLFF
TGTGCCAGCAGCTTGCCCCTCGGAGGGCGCAATGAAAAACTGTTTTTT
>.|TRBJ1-1|.|TRBV11-3
CASSRDFSTEAFF
TGTGCCAGCAGCCGGGACTTCAGCACTGAAGCTTTCTTT
>.|TRBJ1-3|.|TRBV5-1
CASSYDGNTIYF
TGCGCCAGCAGCTACGATGGAAACACCATATATTTT
>.|TRBJ1-5|.|TRBV7-2
CASSLVGRNQPQHF
TGTGCCAGCAGCTTAGTGGGACGAAATCAGCCCCAGCATTTT
>.|TRBJ2-2|.|TRBV6-1
CASIEGRYTGELFF
TGTGCCAGCATTGAGGGGCGGTACACCGGGGAGCTGTTTTTT
>.|TRBJ1-5|.|TRBV7-3
CASSPERNQPQHF
TGTGCCAGCAGCCCGGAACGCAATCAGCCCCAGCATTTT
>.|TRBJ2-1|TRBD2|TRBV19
CASSIDARRGGRNEQFF
TGTGCCAGTAGTATAGACGCTCGGCGGGGGGGCCGCAATGAGCAGTTCTTC
>.|TRBJ2-2|.|TRBV18
CASSPLTATNTGELFF
TGTGCCAGCTCACCCCTCACCGCTACGAACACCGGGGAGCTGTTTTTT
>few|TRBJ2-5|TRBD2|TRBV7-9
CASSHNAGGQETQYF
TGTGCCAGCAGTCATAACGCGGGGGGCCAAGAGACCCAGTACTTC
>.|TRBJ2-5|.|TRBV12-5
CASGLQEETQYF
TGTGCTAGTGGTTTGCAAGAAGAGACCCAGTACTTC
>.|TRBJ2-5|TRBD1|TRBV18
CASSPGTGGLETQYF
TGTGCCAGCTCCCCCGGGACAGGGGGCTTGGAGACCCAGTACTTC
>.|TRBJ2-5|.|TRBV10-3
CAIGPPRDVETQYF
TGTGCCATCGGGCCGCCCCGGGACGTCGAGACCCAGTACTTC
>.|TRBJ2-5|.|TRBV6-1
CASSILQETQYF
TGTGCCAGCAGCATACTCCAAGAGACCCAGTACTTC
>.|TRBJ1-3|.|TRBV7-2
CASSSRGENTIYF
TGTGCCAGCAGCTCAAGGGGCGAAAACACCATATATTTT
>.|TRBJ1-2|.|TRBV7-9
CASSLPVQGGYTF
TGTGCCAGCAGCTTGCCGGTTCAGGGTGGCTACACCTTC
>.|TRBJ1-2|.|TRBV5-6
CASSLVSANYGYTF
TGTGCCAGCAGCTTGGTTTCGGCTAACTATGGCTACACCTTC
>.|TRBJ1-2|TRBD1|TRBV11-2
CASSSGDSLYGYTF
TGTGCCAGCAGCTCAGGGGACAGCCTCTATGGCTACACCTTC
>.|TRBJ2-7|.|TRBV7-8
CASSFETYEQYF
TGTGCCAGCAGCTTCGAGACCTACGAGCAGTACTTC
>.|TRBJ1-1|.|TRBV7-8
CASSPRRVNTEAFF
TGTGCCAGCAGCCCGCGGCGGGTGAACACTGAAGCTTTCTTT
>.|TRBJ1-3|.|TRBV18
CASSPMGYDGETGNTIYF
TGTGCCAGCTCACCAATGGGGTACGACGGTGAAACTGGAAACACCATATATTTT
>.|TRBJ1-5|.|TRBV19
CASSVTGYNQPQHF
TGTGCCAGTAGTGTAACAGGGTACAATCAGCCCCAGCATTTT
>.|TRBJ2-1|.|TRBV5-5
CASSLMGVSYNEQFF
TGTGCCAGCAGCTTGATGGGGGTCTCCTACAATGAGCAGTTCTTC
>.|TRBJ1-1|.|TRBV7-2
CASSLDMNTEAFF
TGTGCCAGCAGCTTAGATATGAACACTGAAGCTTTCTTT
>.|TRBJ2-5|.|TRBV6-5
CASASEGTGTQYF
TGTGCCAGCGCGTCGGAGGGGACGGGGACCCAGTACTTC
>.|TRBJ2-2|.|TRBV2
CASSAGRTNTGELFF
TGTGCCAGCAGTGCGGGACGGACGAACACCGGGGAGCTGTTTTTT
>.|TRBJ2-1|.|TRBV11-3
CASSLDRTEQFF
TGTGCCAGCAGCTTAGATCGAACAGAGCAGTTCTTC
>.|TRBJ2-7|TRBD1|TRBV18
CASSRTGTGGIYEQYF
TGTGCCAGCTCACGGACTGGGACAGGCGGGATATACGAGCAGTACTTC
>.|TRBJ1-2|.|TRBV6-5
CASSYSTVYGYTF
TGTGCCAGCAGTTACTCGACTGTATATGGCTACACCTTC
>.|TRBJ1-1|.|TRBV6-5
CASSARRNTEAFF
TGTGCCAGCAGCGCCAGGAGGAACACTGAAGCTTTCTTT
>few|TRBJ1-6|TRBD1|TRBV6-1
CASTLDRVWPPLHF
TGTGCCAGCACCCTGGACAGGGTCTGGCCACCCCTCCACTTT
>.|TRBJ1-1|TRBD1|TRBV30
CAWSVEGASAFF
TGTGCCTGGAGTGTTGAGGGGGCTAGCGCTTTCTTT
>.|TRBJ2-3|TRBD1|TRBV18
CASSLRTGLGDTQYF
TGTGCCAGCTCACTTCGGACAGGTCTCGGGGATACGCAGTATTTT
>.|TRBJ1-6|TRBD1|TRBV6-5
CASRSGGLDNSPLHF
TGTGCCAGCAGATCAGGGGGGTTGGATAATTCACCCCTCCACTTT
>.|TRBJ1-6|.|TRBV9
CASSPGTAYNSPLHF
TGTGCCAGCAGCCCAGGGACGGCCTATAATTCACCCCTCCACTTT
>.|TRBJ2-7|TRBD1|TRBV19
CASQSTGSSYEQYF
TGTGCCAGTCAATCGACAGGGAGTTCCTACGAGCAGTACTTC
>.|TRBJ2-1|.|TRBV6-6
CASRSEGTPDEQFF
TGTGCCAGCAGGAGCGAAGGGACGCCGGATGAGCAGTTCTTC
>.|TRBJ2-2|.|TRBV5-6
CASSLARYYPEKGELFF
TGTGCCAGCAGCTTGGCCCGGTACTACCCAGAGAAAGGGGAGCTGTTTTTT
>.|TRBJ2-5|TRBD2|TRBV4-2
CASSQDRAGGGDQETQYF
TGTGCCAGCAGCCAAGATAGGGCTGGCGGGGGGGACCAAGAGACCCAGTACTTC
>.|TRBJ1-1|.|TRBV5-5
CASSLEAGLNTEAFF
TGTGCCAGCAGCTTGGAAGCAGGCTTAAACACTGAAGCTTTCTTT
>.|TRBJ2-1|.|TRBV5-1
CASSQQNSYNEQFF
TGCGCCAGCAGCCAACAGAACTCCTACAATGAGCAGTTCTTC
>.|TRBJ2-2|.|TRBV5-8
CASMSQLGGRGTGELFF
TGTGCCAGCATGTCCCAACTCGGGGGGCGCGGCACCGGGGAGCTGTTTTTT
>.|TRBJ2-5|.|TRBV7-2
CASSSRTQETQYF
TGTGCCAGCAGCTCCCGGACCCAAGAGACCCAGTACTTC
>.|TRBJ2-3|.|TRBV1
CTSSKPPSGGLDTQYF
TGCACCAGCAGCAAGCCCCCCAGCGGGGGGTTAGATACGCAGTATTTT